The subject of this entry is one TCR beta chain. Germline V CDR1 and CDR2: SGDLS, YYNGEE. This CDR3 is 14 amino acids long. J was trimmed by 6 bases and V by 0 bases; bases with no gene match: 4. The data derive from a study of blood T cell repertoires in COVID-19. Resolution of symptoms, clearance, or two negative PCRs was present in recovered Cohort 3 donors. This table comes from immunoSEQ multiplex PCR, and its TCRdb copy is limited to in-frame clones, with some not included. This sample has roughly 500,000 clones, with approximately 87% found just once. This sequence originates from a woman aged 40 to 50 who had recovered from COVID-19. The sequencing input was PBMCs or T cells enriched from blood (not recorded which). The chain links TRBV9 to TRBJ1-2, with TRBD1 matching 8 bases. CDR3 in amino acids: CASSVGTGGHGYTF. For the CDR3, the DNA is TGTGCCAGCAGCGTAGGTACAGGGGGACATGGCTACACCTTC.